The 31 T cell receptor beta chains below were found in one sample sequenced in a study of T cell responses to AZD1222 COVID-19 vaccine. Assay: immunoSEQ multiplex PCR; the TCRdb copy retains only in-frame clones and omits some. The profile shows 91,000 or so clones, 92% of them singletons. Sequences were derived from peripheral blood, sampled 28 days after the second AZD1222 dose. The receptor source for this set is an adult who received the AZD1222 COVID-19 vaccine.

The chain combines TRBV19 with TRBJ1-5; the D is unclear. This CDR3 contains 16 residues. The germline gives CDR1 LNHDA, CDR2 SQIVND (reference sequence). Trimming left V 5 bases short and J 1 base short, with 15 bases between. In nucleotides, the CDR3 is TGTGCCAGTAGTTCAAGGGAGGGCTGGAGCAATCAGCCCCAGCATTTT. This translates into CASSSREGWSNQPQHF.

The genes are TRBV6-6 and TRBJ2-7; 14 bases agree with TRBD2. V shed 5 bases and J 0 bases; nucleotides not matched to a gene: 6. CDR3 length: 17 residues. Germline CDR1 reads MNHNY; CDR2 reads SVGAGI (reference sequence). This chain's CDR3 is CASSLGLAGGSSYEQYF. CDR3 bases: TGTGCCAGCAGTCTTGGACTAGCGGGGGGATCCTCCTACGAGCAGTACTTC.

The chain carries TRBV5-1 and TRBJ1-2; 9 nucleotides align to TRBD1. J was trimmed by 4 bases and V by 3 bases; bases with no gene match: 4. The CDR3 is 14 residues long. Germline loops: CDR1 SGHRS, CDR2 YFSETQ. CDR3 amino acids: CASSSGTGSYGYTF. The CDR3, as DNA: TGCGCCAGCAGCTCCGGGACAGGGAGCTATGGCTACACCTTC.

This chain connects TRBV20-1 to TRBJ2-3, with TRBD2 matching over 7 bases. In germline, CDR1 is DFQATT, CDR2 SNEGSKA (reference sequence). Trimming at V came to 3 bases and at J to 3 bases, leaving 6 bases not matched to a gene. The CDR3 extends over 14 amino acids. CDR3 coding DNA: TGCAGTGCTAGTTCTCTGGGGGGGACAGATACGCAGTATTTT. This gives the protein CSASSLGGTDTQYF.

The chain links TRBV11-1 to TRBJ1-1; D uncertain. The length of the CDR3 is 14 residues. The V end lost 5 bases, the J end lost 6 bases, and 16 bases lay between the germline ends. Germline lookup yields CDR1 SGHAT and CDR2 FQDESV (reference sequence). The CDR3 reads CASSLVTARPEAFF. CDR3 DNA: TGTGCCAGCAGCCTCGTTACAGCAAGACCTGAAGCTTTCTTT.

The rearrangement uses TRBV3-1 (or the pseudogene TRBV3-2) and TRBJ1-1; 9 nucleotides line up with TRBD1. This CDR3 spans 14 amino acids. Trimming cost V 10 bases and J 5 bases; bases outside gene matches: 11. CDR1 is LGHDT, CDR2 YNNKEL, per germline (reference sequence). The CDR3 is CATTNPDRGTEAFF. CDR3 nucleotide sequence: TGTGCCACCACTAATCCGGACAGGGGTACTGAAGCTTTCTTT.

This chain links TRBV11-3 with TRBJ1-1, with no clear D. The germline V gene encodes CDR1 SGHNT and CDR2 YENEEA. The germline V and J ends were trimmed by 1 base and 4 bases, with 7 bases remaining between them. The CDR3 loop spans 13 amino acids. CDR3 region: CASSLGEGTEAFF. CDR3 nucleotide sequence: TGTGCCAGCAGCTTAGGTGAAGGCACTGAAGCTTTCTTT. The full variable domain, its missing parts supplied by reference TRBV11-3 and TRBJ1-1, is EAGVVQSPRYKIIEKKQPVAFWCNPISGHNTLYWYLQNLGQGPELLIRYENEEAVDDSQLPKDRFSAERLKGVDSTLKIQPAELGDSAVYLCASSLGEGTEAFFGQGTRLTVV.

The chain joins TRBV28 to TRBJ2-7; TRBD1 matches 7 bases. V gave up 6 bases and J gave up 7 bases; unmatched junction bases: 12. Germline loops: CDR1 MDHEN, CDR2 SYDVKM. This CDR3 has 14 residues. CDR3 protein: CASRIGGATVEQYF. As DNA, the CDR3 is TGTGCCAGCAGGATAGGGGGCGCAACGGTAGAGCAGTACTTC.

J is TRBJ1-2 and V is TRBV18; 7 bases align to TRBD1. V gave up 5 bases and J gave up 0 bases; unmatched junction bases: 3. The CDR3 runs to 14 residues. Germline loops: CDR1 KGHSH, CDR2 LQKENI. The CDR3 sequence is CASSWGQTNYGYTF. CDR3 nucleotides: TGTGCCAGCTCATGGGGACAGACTAACTATGGCTACACCTTC.

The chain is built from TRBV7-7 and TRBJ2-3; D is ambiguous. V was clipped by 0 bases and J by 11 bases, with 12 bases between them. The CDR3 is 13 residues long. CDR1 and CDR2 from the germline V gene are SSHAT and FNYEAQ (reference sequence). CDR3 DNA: TGTGCCAGCAGCTTAGCGGTCCAGAGAGAGCAGTATTTT. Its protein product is CASSLAVQREQYF.

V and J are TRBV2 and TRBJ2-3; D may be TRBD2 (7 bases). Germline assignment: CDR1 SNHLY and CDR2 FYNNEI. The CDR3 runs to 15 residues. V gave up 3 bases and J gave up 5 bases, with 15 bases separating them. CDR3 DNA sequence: TGTGCCAGCAGTGATTGGGGGGGCCCGGGAGATACGCAGTATTTT. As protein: CASSDWGGPGDTQYF.

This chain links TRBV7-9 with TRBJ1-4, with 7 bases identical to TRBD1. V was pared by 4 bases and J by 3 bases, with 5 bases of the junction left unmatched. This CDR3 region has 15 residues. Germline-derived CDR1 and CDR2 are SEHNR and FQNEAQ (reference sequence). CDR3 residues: CASSWRGQSNEKLFF. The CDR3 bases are TGTGCCAGCAGCTGGAGGGGACAGTCTAATGAAAAACTGTTTTTT.

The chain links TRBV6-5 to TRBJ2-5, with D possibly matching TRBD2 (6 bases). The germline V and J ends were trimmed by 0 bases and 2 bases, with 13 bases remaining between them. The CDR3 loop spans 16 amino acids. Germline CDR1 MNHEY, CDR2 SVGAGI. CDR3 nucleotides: TGTGCCAGCAGTTACTCTGGCCTCCGGGAGCAAGAGACCCAGTACTTC. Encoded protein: CASSYSGLREQETQYF.

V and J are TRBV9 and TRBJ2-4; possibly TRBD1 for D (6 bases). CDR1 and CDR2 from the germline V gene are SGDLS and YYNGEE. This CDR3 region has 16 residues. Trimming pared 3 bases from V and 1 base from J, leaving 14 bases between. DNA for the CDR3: TGTGCCAGCAGCGCACAGGGTAATGGGGCCAAAAACATTCAGTACTTC. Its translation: CASSAQGNGAKNIQYF.

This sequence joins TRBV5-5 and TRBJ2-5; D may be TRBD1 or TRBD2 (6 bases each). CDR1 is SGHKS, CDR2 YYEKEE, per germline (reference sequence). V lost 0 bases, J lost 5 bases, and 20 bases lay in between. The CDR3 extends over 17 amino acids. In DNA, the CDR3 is TGTGCCAGCAGCTTGGTAGCATCGCGGGGCCAGGGGGAGACCCAGTACTTC. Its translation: CASSLVASRGQGETQYF.

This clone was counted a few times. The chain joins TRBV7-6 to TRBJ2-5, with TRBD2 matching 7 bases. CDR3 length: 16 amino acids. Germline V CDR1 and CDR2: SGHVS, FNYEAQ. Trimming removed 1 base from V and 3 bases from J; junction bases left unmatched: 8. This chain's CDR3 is CASSLGPAGRKETQYF. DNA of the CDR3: TGTGCCAGCAGCTTAGGGCCAGCGGGGCGAAAAGAGACCCAGTACTTC. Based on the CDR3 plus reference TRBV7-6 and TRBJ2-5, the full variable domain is GAGVSQSPRYKVTKRGQDVALRCDPISGHVSLYWYRQALGQGPEFLTYFNYEAQQDKSGLPNDRFSAERPEGSISTLTIQRTEQRDSAMYRCASSLGPAGRKETQYFGPGTRLLVL.

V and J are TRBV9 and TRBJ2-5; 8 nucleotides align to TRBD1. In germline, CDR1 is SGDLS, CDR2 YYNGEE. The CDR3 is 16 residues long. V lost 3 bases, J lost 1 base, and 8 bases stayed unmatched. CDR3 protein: CASSAYGQGSQETQYF. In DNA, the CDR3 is TGTGCCAGCAGCGCCTACGGACAGGGAAGCCAAGAGACCCAGTACTTC.

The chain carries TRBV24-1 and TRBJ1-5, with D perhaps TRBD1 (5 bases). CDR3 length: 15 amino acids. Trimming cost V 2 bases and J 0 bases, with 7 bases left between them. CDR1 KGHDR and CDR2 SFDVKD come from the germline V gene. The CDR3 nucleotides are TGTGCCACCAGTGATTGGGACCATAGCAATCAGCCCCAGCATTTT. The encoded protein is CATSDWDHSNQPQHF.

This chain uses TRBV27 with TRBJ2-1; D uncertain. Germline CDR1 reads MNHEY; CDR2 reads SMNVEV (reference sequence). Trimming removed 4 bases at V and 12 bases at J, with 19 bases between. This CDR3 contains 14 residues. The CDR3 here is CASSSRPLGVGQFF. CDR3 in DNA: TGTGCCAGCAGTTCCCGACCGCTTGGGGTCGGGCAGTTCTTC.

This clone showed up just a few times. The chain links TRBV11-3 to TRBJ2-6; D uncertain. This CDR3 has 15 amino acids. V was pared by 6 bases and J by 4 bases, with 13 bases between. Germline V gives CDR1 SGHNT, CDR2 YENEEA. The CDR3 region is CASRPTVSGANVLTF. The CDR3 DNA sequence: TGTGCCAGCAGACCTACAGTGTCGGGGGCCAACGTCCTGACTTTC. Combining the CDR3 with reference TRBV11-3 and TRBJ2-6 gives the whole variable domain EAGVVQSPRYKIIEKKQPVAFWCNPISGHNTLYWYLQNLGQGPELLIRYENEEAVDDSQLPKDRFSAERLKGVDSTLKIQPAELGDSAVYLCASRPTVSGANVLTFGAGSRLTVL.

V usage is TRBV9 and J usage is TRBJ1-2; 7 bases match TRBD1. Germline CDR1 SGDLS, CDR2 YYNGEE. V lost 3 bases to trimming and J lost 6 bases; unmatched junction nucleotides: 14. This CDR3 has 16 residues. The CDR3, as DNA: TGTGCCAGCAGCGAGCTCCGGACAGGTAGTACCGATGGCTACACCTTC. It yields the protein CASSELRTGSTDGYTF.

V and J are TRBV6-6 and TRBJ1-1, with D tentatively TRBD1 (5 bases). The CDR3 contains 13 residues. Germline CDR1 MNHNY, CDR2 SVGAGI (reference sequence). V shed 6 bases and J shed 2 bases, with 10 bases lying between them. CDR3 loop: CASRRDRNTEAFF. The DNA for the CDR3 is TGTGCCAGCAGGCGGGACCGAAACACTGAAGCTTTCTTT.

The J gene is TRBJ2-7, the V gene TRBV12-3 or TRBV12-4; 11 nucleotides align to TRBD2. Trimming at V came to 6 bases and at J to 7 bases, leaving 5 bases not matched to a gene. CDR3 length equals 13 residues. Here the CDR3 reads CASRSTSGVEQYF. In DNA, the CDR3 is TGTGCCAGCAGGTCGACTAGCGGGGTTGAGCAGTACTTC.

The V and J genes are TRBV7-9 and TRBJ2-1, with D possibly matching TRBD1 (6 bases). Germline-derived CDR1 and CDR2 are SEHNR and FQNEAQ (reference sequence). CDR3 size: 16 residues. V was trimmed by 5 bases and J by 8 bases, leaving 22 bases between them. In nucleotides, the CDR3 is TGTGCCAGCAGCCATATTGACAGGCTATTTTGGGATGAGCAGTTCTTC. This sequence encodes CASSHIDRLFWDEQFF.

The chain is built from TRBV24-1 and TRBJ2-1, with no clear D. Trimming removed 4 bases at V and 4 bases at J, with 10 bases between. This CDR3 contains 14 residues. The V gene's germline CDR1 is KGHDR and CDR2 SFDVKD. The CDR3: CATSDRAPYNEQFF. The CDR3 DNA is TGTGCCACCAGTGACCGGGCCCCGTACAATGAGCAGTTCTTC.

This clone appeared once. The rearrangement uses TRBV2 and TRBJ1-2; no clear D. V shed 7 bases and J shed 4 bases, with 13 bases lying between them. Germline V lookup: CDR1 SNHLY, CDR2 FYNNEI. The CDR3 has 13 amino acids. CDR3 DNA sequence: TGTGCCAGCACCGAGGAGGACCTCTATGGCTACACCTTC. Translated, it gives CASTEEDLYGYTF. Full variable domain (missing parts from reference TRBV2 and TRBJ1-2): EPEVTQTPSHQVTQMGQEVILRCVPISNHLYFYWYRQILGQKVEFLVSFYNNEISEKSEIFDDQFSVERPDGSNFTLKIRSTKLEDSAMYFCASTEEDLYGYTFGSGTRLTVV.

The CDR3 DNA follows: TGCAGTGCTAGCCTACGGAACGAAGCTTTCTTT. Translating gives CSASLRNEAFF. The chain combines TRBV20-1 with TRBJ1-1; D gene uncertain. The CDR3 consists of 11 residues. V was shortened by 3 bases and J by 8 bases, with 10 bases between the two germline ends. Germline V gene sequence: CDR1 DFQATT, CDR2 SNEGSKA (reference sequence).

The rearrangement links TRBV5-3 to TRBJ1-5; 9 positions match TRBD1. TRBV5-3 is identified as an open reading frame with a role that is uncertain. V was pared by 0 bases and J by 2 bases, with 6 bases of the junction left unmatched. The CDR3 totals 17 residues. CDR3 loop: CARSLGGQGLCNQPQHF. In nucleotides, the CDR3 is TGTGCCAGAAGCTTGGGGGGACAGGGACTTTGCAATCAGCCCCAGCATTTT.

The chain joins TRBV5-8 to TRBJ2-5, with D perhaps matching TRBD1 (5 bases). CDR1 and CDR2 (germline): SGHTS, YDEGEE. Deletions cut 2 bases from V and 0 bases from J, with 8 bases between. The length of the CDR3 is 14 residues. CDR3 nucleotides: TGTGCCAGCAGCTTTGGACAAAACCAAGAGACCCAGTACTTC. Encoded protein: CASSFGQNQETQYF.

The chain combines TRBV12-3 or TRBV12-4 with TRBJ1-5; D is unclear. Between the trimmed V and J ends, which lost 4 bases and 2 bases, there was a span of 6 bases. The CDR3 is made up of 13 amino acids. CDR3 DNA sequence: TGTGCCAGCAGTTACAGCCGCAATCAGCCCCAGCATTTT. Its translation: CASSYSRNQPQHF.

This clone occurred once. CDR3 residues: CASRPGQGSYNEQFF. CDR3 DNA sequence: TGTGCCAGCAGACCTGGACAGGGTTCCTACAATGAGCAGTTCTTC. This rearrangement joins TRBV6-5 to TRBJ2-1; TRBD1 agrees at 8 bases. J was trimmed by 1 base and V by 6 bases; bases with no gene match: 5. Germline V CDR1 and CDR2: MNHEY, SVGAGI. The length of the CDR3 is 15 residues.